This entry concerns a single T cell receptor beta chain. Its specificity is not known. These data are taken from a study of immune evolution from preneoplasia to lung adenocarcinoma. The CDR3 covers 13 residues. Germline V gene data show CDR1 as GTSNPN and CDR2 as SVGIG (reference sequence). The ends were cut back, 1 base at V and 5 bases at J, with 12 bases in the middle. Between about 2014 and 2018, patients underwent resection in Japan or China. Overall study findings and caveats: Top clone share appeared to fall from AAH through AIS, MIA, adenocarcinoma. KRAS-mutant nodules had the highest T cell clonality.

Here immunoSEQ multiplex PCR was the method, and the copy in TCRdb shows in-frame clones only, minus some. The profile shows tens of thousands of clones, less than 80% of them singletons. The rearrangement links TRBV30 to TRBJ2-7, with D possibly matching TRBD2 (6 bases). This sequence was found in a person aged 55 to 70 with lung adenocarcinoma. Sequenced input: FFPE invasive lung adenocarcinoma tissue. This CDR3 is CAWSGGVANEQYF. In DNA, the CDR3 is TGTGCCTGGAGTGGGGGGGTGGCGAACGAGCAGTACTTC.